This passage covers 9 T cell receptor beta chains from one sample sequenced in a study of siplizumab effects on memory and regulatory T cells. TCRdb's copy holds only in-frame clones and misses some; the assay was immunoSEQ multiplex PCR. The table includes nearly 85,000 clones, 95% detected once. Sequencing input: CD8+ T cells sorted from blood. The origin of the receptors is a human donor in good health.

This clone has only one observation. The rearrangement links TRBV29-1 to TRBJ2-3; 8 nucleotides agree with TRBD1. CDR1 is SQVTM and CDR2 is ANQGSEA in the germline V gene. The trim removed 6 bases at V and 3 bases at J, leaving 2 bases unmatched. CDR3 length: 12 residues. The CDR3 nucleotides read TGCAGCGTCCGGGACAGGACAGATACGCAGTATTTT. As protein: CSVRDRTDTQYF.

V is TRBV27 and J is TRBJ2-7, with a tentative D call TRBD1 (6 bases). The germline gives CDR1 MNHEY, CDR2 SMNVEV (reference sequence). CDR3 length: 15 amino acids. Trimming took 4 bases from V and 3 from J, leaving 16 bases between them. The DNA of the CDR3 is TGTGCCAGCAGTTCCCTACTACAGGGAAACTACGAGCAGTACTTC. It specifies CASSSLLQGNYEQYF.

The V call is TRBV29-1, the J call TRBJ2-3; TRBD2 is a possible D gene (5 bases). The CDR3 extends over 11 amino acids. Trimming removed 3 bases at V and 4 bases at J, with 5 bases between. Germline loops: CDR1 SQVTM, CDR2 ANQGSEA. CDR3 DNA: TGCAGCGTTGAGGGAGCAGATACGCAGTATTTT. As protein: CSVEGADTQYF.

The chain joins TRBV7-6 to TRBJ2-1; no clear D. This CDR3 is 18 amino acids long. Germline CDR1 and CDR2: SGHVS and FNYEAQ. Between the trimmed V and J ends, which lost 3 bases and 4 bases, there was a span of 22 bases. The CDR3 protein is CASSLIFGSSPIYNEQFF. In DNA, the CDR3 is TGTGCCAGCAGCTTGATCTTTGGGTCCTCTCCTATATACAATGAGCAGTTCTTC.

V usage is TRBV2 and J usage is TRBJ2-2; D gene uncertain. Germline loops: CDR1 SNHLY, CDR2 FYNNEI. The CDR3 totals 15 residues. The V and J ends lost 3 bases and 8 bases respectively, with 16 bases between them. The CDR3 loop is CASSDAYSTRGELFF. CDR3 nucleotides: TGTGCCAGCAGTGATGCCTACTCCACGAGAGGGGAGCTGTTTTTT.

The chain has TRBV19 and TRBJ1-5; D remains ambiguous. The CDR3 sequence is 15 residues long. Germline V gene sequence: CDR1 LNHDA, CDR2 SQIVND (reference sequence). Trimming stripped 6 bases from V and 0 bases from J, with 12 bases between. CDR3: CASRWEFLSNQPQHF. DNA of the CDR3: TGTGCCAGTAGGTGGGAGTTTCTTAGCAATCAGCCCCAGCATTTT.

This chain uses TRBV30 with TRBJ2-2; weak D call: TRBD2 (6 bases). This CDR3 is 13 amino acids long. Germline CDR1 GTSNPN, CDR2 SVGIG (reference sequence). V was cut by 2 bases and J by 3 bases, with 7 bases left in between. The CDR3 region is CAWSTGDTGELFF. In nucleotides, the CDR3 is TGTGCCTGGAGTACGGGAGACACCGGGGAGCTGTTTTTT.

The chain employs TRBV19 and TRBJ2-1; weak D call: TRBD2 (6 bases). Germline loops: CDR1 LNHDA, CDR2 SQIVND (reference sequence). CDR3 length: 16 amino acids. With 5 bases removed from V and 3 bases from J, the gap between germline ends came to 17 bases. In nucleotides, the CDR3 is TGTGCCAGTAGTGACCCTTACGGGAGCCGCTACAATGAGCAGTTCTTC. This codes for CASSDPYGSRYNEQFF.

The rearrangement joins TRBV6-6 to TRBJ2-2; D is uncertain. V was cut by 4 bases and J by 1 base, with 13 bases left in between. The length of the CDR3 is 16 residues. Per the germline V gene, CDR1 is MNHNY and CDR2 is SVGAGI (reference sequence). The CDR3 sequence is CASSSPADLNTGELFF. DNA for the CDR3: TGTGCCAGCAGTTCCCCGGCAGACTTGAACACCGGGGAGCTGTTTTTT.